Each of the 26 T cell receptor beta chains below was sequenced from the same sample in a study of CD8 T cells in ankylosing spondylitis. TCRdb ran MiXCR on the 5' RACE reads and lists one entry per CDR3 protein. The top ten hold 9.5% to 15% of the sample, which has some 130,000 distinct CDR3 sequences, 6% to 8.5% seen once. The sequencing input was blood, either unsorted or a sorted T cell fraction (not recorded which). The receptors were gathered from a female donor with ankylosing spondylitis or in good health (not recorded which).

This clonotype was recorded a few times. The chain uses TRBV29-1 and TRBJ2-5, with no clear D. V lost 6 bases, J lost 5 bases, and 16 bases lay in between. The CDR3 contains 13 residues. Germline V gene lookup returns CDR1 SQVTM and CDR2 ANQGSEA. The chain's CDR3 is CSVPWEGSETQYF. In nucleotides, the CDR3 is TGCAGCGTCCCCTGGGAAGGGTCGGAGACCCAGTACTTC.

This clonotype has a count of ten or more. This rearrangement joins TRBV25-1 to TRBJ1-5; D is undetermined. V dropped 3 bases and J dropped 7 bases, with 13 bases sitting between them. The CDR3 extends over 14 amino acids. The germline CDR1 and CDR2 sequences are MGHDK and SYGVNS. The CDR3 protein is CASSDGVIGQPQHF. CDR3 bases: TGTGCCAGCAGTGATGGCGTTATCGGGCAGCCCCAGCATTTT.

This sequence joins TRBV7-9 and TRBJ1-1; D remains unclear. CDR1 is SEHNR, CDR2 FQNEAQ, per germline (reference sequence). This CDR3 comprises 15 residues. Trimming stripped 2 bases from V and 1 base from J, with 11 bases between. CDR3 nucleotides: TGTGCCAGCAGCTTATTGAGATTCGGGAACACTGAAGCTTTCTTT. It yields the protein CASSLLRFGNTEAFF.

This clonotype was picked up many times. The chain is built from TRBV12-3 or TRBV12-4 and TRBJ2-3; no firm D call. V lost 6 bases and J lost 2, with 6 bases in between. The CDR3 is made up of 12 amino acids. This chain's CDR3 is CASRRITDTQYF. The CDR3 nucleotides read TGTGCCAGCAGACGCATCACAGATACGCAGTATTTT.

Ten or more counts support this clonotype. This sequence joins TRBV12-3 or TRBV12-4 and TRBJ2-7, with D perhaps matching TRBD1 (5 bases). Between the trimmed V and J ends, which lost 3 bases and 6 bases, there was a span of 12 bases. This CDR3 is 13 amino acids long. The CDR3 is CASSFRVLAEQYF. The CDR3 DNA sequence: TGTGCCAGCAGTTTCAGGGTTCTGGCCGAGCAGTACTTC.

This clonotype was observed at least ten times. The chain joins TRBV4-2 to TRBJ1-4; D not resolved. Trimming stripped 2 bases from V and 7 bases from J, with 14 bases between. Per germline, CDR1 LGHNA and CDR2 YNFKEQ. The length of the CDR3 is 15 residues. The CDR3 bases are TGTGCCAGCAGCCAATTGGGCAGAGGCGGTGAAAAACTGTTTTTT. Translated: CASSQLGRGGEKLFF.

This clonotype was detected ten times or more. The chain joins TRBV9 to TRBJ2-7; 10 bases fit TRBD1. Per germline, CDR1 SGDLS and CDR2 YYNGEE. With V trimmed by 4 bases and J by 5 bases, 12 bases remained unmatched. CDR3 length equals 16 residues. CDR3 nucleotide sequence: TGTGCCAGCAGCCCCGGGTCGGGACAGGGGAATAACGAGCAGTACTTC. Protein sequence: CASSPGSGQGNNEQYF.

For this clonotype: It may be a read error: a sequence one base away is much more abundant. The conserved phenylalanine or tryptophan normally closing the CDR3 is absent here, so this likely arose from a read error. CDR3 sequence reads: CASSPRDSGHEQYL. CDR3 nucleotides: TGCGCCAGCAGCCCTCGGGACTCAGGCCACGAGCAGTACCTC. The J gene is TRBJ2-7, the V gene TRBV4-1, with D maybe TRBD2 (6 bases). The V and J ends lost 4 bases and 5 bases respectively, with 15 bases between them. CDR1 is MGHRA and CDR2 is YSYEKL in the germline V gene. The CDR3 extends over 14 amino acids.

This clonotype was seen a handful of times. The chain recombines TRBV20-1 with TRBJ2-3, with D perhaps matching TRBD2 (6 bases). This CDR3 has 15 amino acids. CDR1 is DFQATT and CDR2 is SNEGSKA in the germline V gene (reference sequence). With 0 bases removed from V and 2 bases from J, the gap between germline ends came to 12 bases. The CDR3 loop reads CSARDASANTDTQYF. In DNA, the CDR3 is TGCAGTGCTAGAGACGCTAGCGCCAACACAGATACGCAGTATTTT.

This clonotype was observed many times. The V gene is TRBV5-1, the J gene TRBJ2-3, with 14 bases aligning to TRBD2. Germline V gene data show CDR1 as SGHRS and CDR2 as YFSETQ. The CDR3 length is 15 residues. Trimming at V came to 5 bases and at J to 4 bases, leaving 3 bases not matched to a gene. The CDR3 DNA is TGCGCCAGCAGGACTAGCGGGGGGGCCGCAGATACGCAGTATTTT. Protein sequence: CASRTSGGAADTQYF.

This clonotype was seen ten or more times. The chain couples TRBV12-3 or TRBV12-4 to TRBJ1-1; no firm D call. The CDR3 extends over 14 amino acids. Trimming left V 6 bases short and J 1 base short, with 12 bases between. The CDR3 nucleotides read TGTGCCAGCAGCCTACACCGCGGGAACACTGAAGCTTTCTTT. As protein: CASSLHRGNTEAFF.

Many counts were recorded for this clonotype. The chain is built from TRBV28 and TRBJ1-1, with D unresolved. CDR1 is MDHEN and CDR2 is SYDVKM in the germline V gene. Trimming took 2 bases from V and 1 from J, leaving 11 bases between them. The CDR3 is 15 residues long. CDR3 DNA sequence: TGTGCCAGCAGTTTAATAGCCTGGGGGAACACTGAAGCTTTCTTT. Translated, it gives CASSLIAWGNTEAFF.

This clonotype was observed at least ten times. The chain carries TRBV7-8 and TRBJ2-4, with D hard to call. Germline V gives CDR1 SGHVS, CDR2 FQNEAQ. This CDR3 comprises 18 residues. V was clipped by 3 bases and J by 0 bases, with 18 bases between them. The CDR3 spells CASSLSVSSPVAKNIQYF. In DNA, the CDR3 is TGTGCCAGCAGCTTGTCAGTATCTTCTCCAGTAGCCAAAAACATTCAGTACTTC.

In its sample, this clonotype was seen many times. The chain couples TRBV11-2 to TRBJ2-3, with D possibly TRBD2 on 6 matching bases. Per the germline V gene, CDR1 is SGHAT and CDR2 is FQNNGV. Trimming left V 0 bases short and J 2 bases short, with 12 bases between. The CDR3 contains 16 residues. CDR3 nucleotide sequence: TGTGCCAGCAGCTTAGATGTTAGCGGATTCACAGATACGCAGTATTTT. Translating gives CASSLDVSGFTDTQYF.

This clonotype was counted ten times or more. CDR3 sequence: CASSTDRGNEKLFF. The CDR3, as DNA: TGTGCCAGCAGCACAGACAGGGGGAACGAAAAACTGTTTTTT. The chain couples TRBV7-9 to TRBJ1-4, with 9 bases identical to TRBD1. Looked up from germline, CDR1 is SEHNR and CDR2 is FQNEAQ (reference sequence). The length of the CDR3 is 14 residues. Unmatched junction bases numbered 6, after V lost 5 bases and J lost 8 bases.

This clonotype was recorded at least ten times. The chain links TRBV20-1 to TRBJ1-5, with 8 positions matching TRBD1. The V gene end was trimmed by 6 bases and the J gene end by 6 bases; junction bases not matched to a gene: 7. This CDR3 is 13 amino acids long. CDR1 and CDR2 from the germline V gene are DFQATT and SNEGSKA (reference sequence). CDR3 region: CSANNRGGQPQHF. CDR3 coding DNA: TGCAGTGCCAATAACAGGGGGGGTCAGCCCCAGCATTTT.

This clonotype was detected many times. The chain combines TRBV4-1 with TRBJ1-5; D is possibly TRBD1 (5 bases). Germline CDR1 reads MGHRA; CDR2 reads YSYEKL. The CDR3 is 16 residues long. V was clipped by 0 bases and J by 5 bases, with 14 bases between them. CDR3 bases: TGCGCCAGCAGCCAAGATCCAGGGTCCGTCTATCAGCCCCAGCATTTT. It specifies CASSQDPGSVYQPQHF.

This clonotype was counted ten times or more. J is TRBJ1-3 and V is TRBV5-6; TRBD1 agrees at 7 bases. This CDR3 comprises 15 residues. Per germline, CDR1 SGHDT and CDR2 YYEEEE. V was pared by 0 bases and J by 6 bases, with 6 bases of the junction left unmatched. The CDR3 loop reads CASSLAEGAKNTIYF. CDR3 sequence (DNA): TGTGCCAGCAGCTTGGCGGAGGGGGCGAAAAACACCATATATTTT.

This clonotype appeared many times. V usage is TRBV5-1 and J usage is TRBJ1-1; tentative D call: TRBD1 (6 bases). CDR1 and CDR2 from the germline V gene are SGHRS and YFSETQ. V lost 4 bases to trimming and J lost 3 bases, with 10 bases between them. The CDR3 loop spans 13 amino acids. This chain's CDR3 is CASSRGQYTEAFF. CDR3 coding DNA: TGCGCCAGCAGCAGAGGACAGTACACTGAAGCTTTCTTT.

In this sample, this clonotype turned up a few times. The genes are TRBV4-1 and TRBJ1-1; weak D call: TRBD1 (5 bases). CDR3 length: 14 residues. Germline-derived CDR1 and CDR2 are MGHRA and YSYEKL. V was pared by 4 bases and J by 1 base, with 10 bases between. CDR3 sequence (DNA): TGCGCCAGCAGCCGCGCGGACAAGAACACTGAAGCTTTCTTT. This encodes CASSRADKNTEAFF.

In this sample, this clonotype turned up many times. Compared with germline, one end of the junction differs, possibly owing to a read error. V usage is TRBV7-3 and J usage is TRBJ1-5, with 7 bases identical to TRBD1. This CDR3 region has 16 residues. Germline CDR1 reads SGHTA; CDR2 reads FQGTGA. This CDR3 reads CASSASGTASYQPQHF. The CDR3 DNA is TGTGCCAGCAGCGCGAGCGGGACAGCTAGCTATCAGCCCCAGCATTTT.

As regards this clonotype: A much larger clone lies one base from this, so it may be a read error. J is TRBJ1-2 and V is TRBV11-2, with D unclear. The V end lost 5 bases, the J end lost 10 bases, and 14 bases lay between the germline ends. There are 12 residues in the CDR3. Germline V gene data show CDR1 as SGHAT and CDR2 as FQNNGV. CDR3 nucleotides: TGTGCCAGCAGCGATGGACGGGCTCCCTACACCTTC. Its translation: CASSDGRAPYTF.

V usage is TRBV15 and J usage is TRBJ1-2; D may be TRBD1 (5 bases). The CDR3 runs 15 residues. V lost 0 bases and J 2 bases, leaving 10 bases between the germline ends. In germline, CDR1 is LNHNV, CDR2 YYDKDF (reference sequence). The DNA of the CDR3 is TGTGCCACCAGCAGAGATCTGACAGCAAACTATGGCTACACCTTC. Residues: CATSRDLTANYGYTF.

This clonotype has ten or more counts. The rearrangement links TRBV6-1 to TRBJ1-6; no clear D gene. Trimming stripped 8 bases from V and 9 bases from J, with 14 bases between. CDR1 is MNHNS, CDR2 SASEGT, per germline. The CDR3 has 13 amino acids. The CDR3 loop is CASGPQSSSPLHF. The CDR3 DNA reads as TGTGCCAGCGGCCCACAGTCCAGTTCACCCCTCCACTTT.

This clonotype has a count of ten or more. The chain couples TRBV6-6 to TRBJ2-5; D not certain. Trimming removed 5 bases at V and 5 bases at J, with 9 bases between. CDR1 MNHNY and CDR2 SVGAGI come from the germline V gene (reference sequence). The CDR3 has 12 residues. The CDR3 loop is CASSTPGETQYF. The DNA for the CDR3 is TGTGCCAGCAGTACCCCCGGGGAGACCCAGTACTTC.

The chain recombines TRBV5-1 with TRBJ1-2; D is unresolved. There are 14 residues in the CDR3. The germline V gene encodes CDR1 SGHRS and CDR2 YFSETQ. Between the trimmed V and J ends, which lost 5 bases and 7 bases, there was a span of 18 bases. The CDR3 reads CASREVPTSGGYTF. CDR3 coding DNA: TGCGCCAGCAGGGAGGTCCCGACCTCGGGTGGCTACACCTTC.